These T cell receptor beta chains were read from a single sample in a study of Graves' ophthalmopathy and Graves' hyperthyroidism. TCRdb recomputed calls from the multiplex PCR reads with MiXCR, one row per CDR3 protein. The sample gives 400,000 or so distinct CDR3 sequences, roughly 15% of which show up once; about 2.4% is in the top ten. The sequencing sample was made of peripheral blood. These receptors all stem from an adult woman with stable Graves' hyperthyroidism. Both conserved end residues are part of each CDR3.

J,V,CDR3
TRBJ2-5,TRBV11-1,CASSFPGQSKETQYF
TRBJ2-4,TRBV6-2/TRBV6-3,CASIDPGRDIKYF
TRBJ2-5,TRBV4-1,CASSQGDSGGRETQYF
TRBJ2-5,TRBV14,CASSQDHRSQYF
TRBJ2-4,TRBV15,CATSRAGTLKNIKYF
TRBJ2-2,TRBV25-1,CASRGNTGTGGGTGELFF
TRBJ2-5,TRBV4-1,CASSHCRDSLETQYF
TRBJ2-4,TRBV29-1,CSVEDLRTGGLGGKNIKYF
TRBJ2-2,TRBV12-3/TRBV12-4,CASTYSQRDSGELFF
TRBJ1-2,TRBV6-2/TRBV6-3,CASSEQGAIYGYTF
TRBJ2-7,TRBV6-2/TRBV6-3,CASSYTRQSRNPRIYEQYF
TRBJ2-3,TRBV29-1,CSVLPQDGDTQYF
TRBJ1-2,TRBV5-1,CASRQGELLDYTF
TRBJ2-7,TRBV5-1,CASSSMPGLNYEQYF
TRBJ2-7,TRBV29-1,CSVEDNCSSYEQYF
TRBJ1-1,TRBV5-5,CASSLMGQPNTEAFF
TRBJ2-7,TRBV28,CASSIRGVAGPGYEQYF
TRBJ2-2,TRBV29-1,CSVEVGTGELFF
TRBJ2-7,TRBV4-1,CASSQAQESYEQYF
TRBJ1-1,TRBV2,CASGGETVLAFF
TRBJ2-7,TRBV7-2,CASSWTGGPYEQYF
TRBJ2-7,TRBV12-3/TRBV12-4,CASSDRGPGGQYF
TRBJ2-7,TRBV6-1,CASCREGGYEQYF
TRBJ2-7,TRBV7-2,CASSPKRERGYEQYF
TRBJ1-2,TRBV29-1,CSARDRGHYGYTF
TRBJ1-1,TRBV5-5,CASSFPTGLSEAFF